Below, 24 T cell receptor beta chains from the same sample are listed, as sequenced in a study of blood T cell repertoires in COVID-19 (dated by TCRdb to about 2020). The library was produced with the immunoSEQ multiplex PCR assay. TCRdb took over this immuneACCESS table, retaining in-frame rearrangements with V and J assigned. Such tables are incomplete; in checked studies, under half of the missing clones stem from an unresolved V gene, and the remainder is unexplained. The sample table shows about 250,000 clones, and more than 65% are seen once. Of the sample, under 5% is held by the ten largest clones. Specimen: peripheral blood. These TCRs come from a man aged 45-60 years with active or convalescent COVID-19.

This chain joins TRBV30 and TRBJ1-3; D remains unclear. The CDR3 contains 15 residues. Trimming stripped 0 bases from V and 2 bases from J, with 11 bases between. Germline V gene sequence: CDR1 GTSNPN, CDR2 SVGIG (reference sequence). DNA for the CDR3: TGTGCCTGGAGTGTAGATGCGGTAGCTGGAAACACCATATATTTT. Residues: CAWSVDAVAGNTIYF. Filled out from reference TRBV30 and TRBJ1-3, the complete variable domain reads SQTIHQWPATLVQPVGSPLSLECTVEGTSNPNLYWYRQAAGRGLQLLFYSVGIGQISSEVPQNLSASRPQDRQFILSSKKLLLSDSGFYLCAWSVDAVAGNTIYFGEGSWLTVV.

The chain is built from TRBV19 and TRBJ1-1; TRBD1 matches at 8 bases. Germline CDR1 LNHDA, CDR2 SQIVND (reference sequence). The V and J ends lost 7 bases and 4 bases, in that order; junction bases with no gene match: 8. This CDR3 is built from 14 residues. Here the CDR3 reads CASTLRGHGTEAFF. DNA of the CDR3: TGTGCCAGTACCCTCAGGGGGCATGGCACTGAAGCTTTCTTT.

The rearrangement links TRBV27 to TRBJ2-3, with no clear D. Germline CDR1 is MNHEY and CDR2 is SMNVEV (reference sequence). The CDR3 loop spans 14 amino acids. The V gene lost 4 bases and the J gene lost 2 bases, with 10 bases spanning the gap. CDR3 sequence (DNA): TGTGCCAGCAGTTCGATGGGCTACACAGATACGCAGTATTTT. Its translation is CASSSMGYTDTQYF.

The chain carries TRBV6-5 and TRBJ1-2; D ambiguous. This CDR3 has 12 amino acids. The V gene's germline CDR1 is MNHEY and CDR2 SVGAGI. V was pared by 4 bases and J by 4 bases, with 7 bases between. The CDR3 sequence is CASSSGIYGYTF. As DNA, the CDR3 is TGTGCCAGCAGTTCAGGAATCTATGGCTACACCTTC.

The genes are TRBV5-4 and TRBJ1-2, with D tentatively TRBD1 (5 bases). There are 15 residues in the CDR3. Per the germline V gene, CDR1 is SGHNT and CDR2 is YYREEE (reference sequence). V was cut by 2 bases and J by 0 bases, with 11 bases left in between. This chain's CDR3 is CASSFMTEANYGYTF. The CDR3 DNA reads TGTGCCAGCAGCTTTATGACAGAAGCTAACTATGGCTACACCTTC.

In this sample, this clone turned up a few times. V and J are TRBV5-1 and TRBJ1-2; D is ambiguous. CDR1 and CDR2 (germline): SGHRS, YFSETQ. This CDR3 has 14 amino acids. V lost 0 bases and J lost 1, with 7 bases in between. CDR3 protein: CASSLETDNYGYTF. CDR3 in DNA: TGCGCCAGCAGCTTGGAAACAGATAACTATGGCTACACCTTC.

The rearrangement joins TRBV28 to TRBJ1-2, with a tentative D call TRBD1 (6 bases). This CDR3 comprises 13 residues. The V gene's germline CDR1 is MDHEN and CDR2 SYDVKM. Trimming took 1 base from V and 6 from J, leaving 9 bases between them. The DNA of the CDR3 is TGTGCCAGCAGTTTATCCTGGACAGATGGCTACACCTTC. Protein product: CASSLSWTDGYTF.

The V call is TRBV9, the J call TRBJ2-1; D is perhaps TRBD1 (7 bases). Trimming removed 0 bases at V and 5 bases at J, with 12 bases between. Germline lookup yields CDR1 SGDLS and CDR2 YYNGEE. The CDR3 is made up of 15 amino acids. The CDR3 sequence: CASSVGGGTDNEQFF. CDR3 nucleotide sequence: TGTGCCAGCAGCGTAGGAGGGGGGACAGACAATGAGCAGTTCTTC.

This CDR3 is CASSRRRGGTEAFF. CDR3 coding DNA: TGTGCCAGCAGTAGGCGTAGAGGGGGCACTGAAGCTTTCTTT. This chain joins TRBV6-5 and TRBJ1-1; a weak D match, TRBD1 (6 bases). The CDR3 length is 14 residues. V gave up 5 bases and J gave up 4 bases, with 14 bases separating them. Germline loops: CDR1 MNHEY, CDR2 SVGAGI.

As concerns this clone: Germline and junction disagree at one end, which may indicate a read error. The rearrangement links TRBV15 to TRBJ2-1, with 8 bases lining up with TRBD1. The CDR3 has 13 residues. Germline-derived CDR1 and CDR2 are LNHNV and YYDKDF (reference sequence). The CDR3: CNGDRRYYNEQFF. The CDR3 DNA sequence: TGCAACGGGGACAGGCGATATTACAATGAGCAGTTCTTC.

This chain joins TRBV7-3 and TRBJ2-1; the D is unclear. Germline CDR1 is SGHTA and CDR2 is FQGTGA. Deletions cut 4 bases from V and 4 bases from J, with 8 bases between. This CDR3 comprises 13 residues. The CDR3: CASSSDTYNEQFF. The CDR3 DNA reads TGTGCCAGCAGCTCCGACACTTACAATGAGCAGTTCTTC.

In the case of this clone: Other DNA sequences in this sample translate to the same CDR3. V usage is TRBV5-1 and J usage is TRBJ1-4, with D perhaps matching TRBD1 (6 bases). Trimming cost V 3 bases and J 5 bases, with 8 bases left between them. Per the germline V gene, CDR1 is SGHRS and CDR2 is YFSETQ. This CDR3 comprises 13 residues. CDR3 protein: CASSSTGNEKLFF. CDR3 sequence (DNA): TGCGCCAGCAGCTCTACAGGGAATGAAAAACTGTTTTTT.

This clone was seen a few times. The J gene is TRBJ1-1, the V gene TRBV28; no definite D call. V lost 3 bases and J 2 bases, leaving 7 bases between the germline ends. From germline, CDR1 is MDHEN and CDR2 SYDVKM. CDR3 length equals 13 residues. CDR3: CASSFGRNTEAFF. The CDR3 DNA reads as TGTGCCAGCAGTTTTGGGCGAAACACTGAAGCTTTCTTT.

This chain joins TRBV5-1 and TRBJ2-3; 11 nucleotides match TRBD2. Germline loops: CDR1 SGHRS, CDR2 YFSETQ. The CDR3 is 18 amino acids. V trimming: 4 bases; J trimming: 2 bases; junction bases outside the gene matches: 12. CDR3 amino acids: CASSRVGSGGVNTDTQYF. CDR3 DNA sequence: TGCGCCAGCAGCCGCGTTGGTAGCGGGGGGGTAAACACAGATACGCAGTATTTT.

This clone was observed a single time. This chain's CDR3 is CASSPIQAASGANVLTF. In nucleotides, the CDR3 is TGTGCCAGCAGTCCTATCCAGGCAGCCTCTGGGGCCAACGTCCTGACTTTC. This chain connects TRBV27 to TRBJ2-6, with unresolved D. The germline V and J ends were trimmed by 5 bases and 0 bases, with 14 bases remaining between them. Germline values: CDR1 MNHEY, CDR2 SMNVEV (reference sequence). This CDR3 region has 17 residues.

This clone was picked up a small number of times. In DNA, the CDR3 is TGTGCCAGTAGCCGGGAGGGTACCTATAATTCACCCCTCCACTTT. This gives the protein CASSREGTYNSPLHF. J is TRBJ1-6 and V is TRBV19; D gene ambiguous. V was shortened by 6 bases and J by 2 bases, with 11 bases between the two germline ends. CDR3 length equals 15 residues. CDR1 and CDR2 from the germline V gene are LNHDA and SQIVND (reference sequence).

The rearrangement uses TRBV9 and TRBJ2-3, with 8 positions matching TRBD2. The CDR3 is 15 amino acids. V dropped 0 bases and J dropped 3; count of bases not matched to a gene: 3. The V gene's germline CDR1 is SGDLS and CDR2 YYNGEE. Here the CDR3 reads CASSVVGTSTDTQYF. CDR3 DNA sequence: TGTGCCAGCAGCGTAGTTGGGACTAGTACAGATACGCAGTATTTT.

This sequence joins TRBV5-6 and TRBJ2-2; 9 bases match TRBD2. Germline CDR1 SGHDT, CDR2 YYEEEE. The CDR3 has 16 residues. J gave up 4 bases and V 0 bases, and 4 bases lay outside the gene matches. The CDR3 bases are TGTGCCAGCAGCTTGGCCTGGCGGGGGGGCACCGGGGAGCTGTTTTTT. It translates to CASSLAWRGGTGELFF.

The CDR3: CATEAGGSTDTQYF. DNA for the CDR3: TGTGCCACCGAAGCGGGGGGGAGCACAGATACGCAGTATTTT. This chain connects TRBV6-5 to TRBJ2-3, with 10 bases identical to TRBD2. The V gene end was trimmed by 10 bases and the J gene end by 0 bases; junction bases not matched to a gene: 4. The CDR3 has 14 amino acids. Germline values: CDR1 MNHEY, CDR2 SVGAGI.

This CDR3 reads CSASAGVQETQYF. The CDR3 nucleotides read TGCAGTGCTAGTGCAGGGGTACAAGAGACCCAGTACTTC. V gene TRBV20-1 combines with J gene TRBJ2-5; weak D call: TRBD1 (6 bases). Germline V gene data show CDR1 as DFQATT and CDR2 as SNEGSKA (reference sequence). The CDR3 totals 13 residues. With 3 bases removed from V and 2 bases from J, the gap between germline ends came to 10 bases.

The chain combines TRBV4-1 with TRBJ2-7; 8 bases map to TRBD2. This CDR3 has 13 residues. J lost 2 bases, V lost 8 bases, and 5 bases had no gene match. CDR1 MGHRA and CDR2 YSYEKL come from the germline V gene. CDR3 loop: CASSTAGAYEQYF. The CDR3, as DNA: TGCGCCAGCTCGACAGCGGGGGCCTACGAGCAGTACTTC.

J is TRBJ2-4 and V is TRBV2; 12 bases match TRBD1. Germline values: CDR1 SNHLY, CDR2 FYNNEI. Trimming at V came to 6 bases and at J to 2 bases, leaving 11 bases not matched to a gene. The CDR3 extends over 18 amino acids. CDR3 residues: CASRPTGTGGLTKNIQYF. The CDR3 DNA is TGTGCCAGCAGACCCACCGGGACAGGGGGCCTGACCAAAAACATTCAGTACTTC.

The rearrangement links TRBV19 to TRBJ2-2; 8 bases map to TRBD2. Germline CDR1 LNHDA, CDR2 SQIVND (reference sequence). The CDR3 has 16 amino acids. The V segment lost 3 bases and the J segment 2 bases; nucleotides outside the gene matches: 5. The CDR3 region is CASSISGTHNTGELFF. The CDR3 DNA reads as TGTGCCAGTAGTATTAGCGGGACTCATAACACCGGGGAGCTGTTTTTT. Filled out from reference TRBV19 and TRBJ2-2, the complete variable domain reads DGGITQSPKYLFRKEGQNVTLSCEQNLNHDAMYWYRQDPGQGLRLIYYSQIVNDFQKGDIAEGYSVSREKKESFPLTVTSAQKNPTAFYLCASSISGTHNTGELFFGEGSRLTVL.

The CDR3 bases are TGTGCCAGCAGCCAAGGCCCCGGGACAGGAGGAGTTGAAAAACTGTTTTTT. Encoded protein: CASSQGPGTGGVEKLFF. The chain joins TRBV3-1 (or the pseudogene TRBV3-2) to TRBJ1-4, with 8 bases lining up with TRBD1. CDR3 size: 17 residues. Per the germline V gene, CDR1 is LGHDT and CDR2 is YNNKEL (reference sequence). Trimming at V came to 1 base and at J to 7 bases, leaving 11 bases not matched to a gene.